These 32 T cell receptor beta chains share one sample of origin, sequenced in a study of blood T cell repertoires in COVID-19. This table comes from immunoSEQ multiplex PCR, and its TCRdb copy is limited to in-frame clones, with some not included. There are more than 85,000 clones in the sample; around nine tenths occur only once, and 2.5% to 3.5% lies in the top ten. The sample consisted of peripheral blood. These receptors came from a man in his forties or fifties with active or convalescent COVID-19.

The CDR3: CASGTGPKNIQYF. CDR3 in DNA: TGTGCCAGCGGGACAGGACCCAAAAACATTCAGTACTTC. The rearrangement uses TRBV12-3 or TRBV12-4 and TRBJ2-4; TRBD1 aligns across 8 bases. The CDR3 is made up of 13 amino acids. V lost 8 bases, J lost 2 bases, and 2 bases stayed unmatched.

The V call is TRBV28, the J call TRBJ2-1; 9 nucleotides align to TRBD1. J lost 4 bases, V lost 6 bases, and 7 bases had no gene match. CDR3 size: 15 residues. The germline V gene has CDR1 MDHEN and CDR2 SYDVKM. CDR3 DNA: TGTGCCAGCAGCACAGGGGGCGCGGGGTACAATGAGCAGTTCTTC. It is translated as CASSTGGAGYNEQFF.

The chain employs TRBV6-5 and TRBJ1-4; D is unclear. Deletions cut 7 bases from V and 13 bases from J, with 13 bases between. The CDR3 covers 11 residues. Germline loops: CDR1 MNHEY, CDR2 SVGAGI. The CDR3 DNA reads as TGTGCCAGCACCACCTGGGGAGGACTGTTTTTT. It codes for CASTTWGGLFF.

CDR3 sequence reads: CASSQGSGIGKLFF. The CDR3 DNA follows: TGTGCCAGCAGCCAGGGAAGCGGGATAGGAAAACTGTTTTTT. The chain uses TRBV3-1 (or the pseudogene TRBV3-2) and TRBJ1-4; D uncertain. CDR3 length: 14 residues. CDR1 is LGHDT, CDR2 YNNKEL, per germline (reference sequence). The germline V and J ends were trimmed by 3 bases and 10 bases, with 15 bases remaining between them.

The DNA for the CDR3 is TGTGCCACCAGTTCCTCCCGGGAGACCCAGTACTTC. It encodes CATSSSRETQYF. This chain uses TRBV24-1 with TRBJ2-5; D gene uncertain. This CDR3 has 12 amino acids. V shed 6 bases and J shed 5 bases, with 9 bases lying between them. Per germline, CDR1 KGHDR and CDR2 SFDVKD.

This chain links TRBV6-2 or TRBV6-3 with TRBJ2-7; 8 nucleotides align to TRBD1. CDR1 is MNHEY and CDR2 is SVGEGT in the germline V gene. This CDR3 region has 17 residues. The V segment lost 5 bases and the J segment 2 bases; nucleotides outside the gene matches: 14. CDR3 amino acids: CASSGTGRGSSTYEQYV. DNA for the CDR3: TGTGCCAGCAGTGGGACAGGCCGCGGTAGCAGTACCTACGAGCAGTACGTC.

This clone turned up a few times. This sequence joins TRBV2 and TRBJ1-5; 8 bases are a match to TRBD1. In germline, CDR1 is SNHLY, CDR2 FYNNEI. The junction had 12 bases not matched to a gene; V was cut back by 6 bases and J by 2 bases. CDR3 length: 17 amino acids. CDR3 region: CASRELLQGAGNQPQHF. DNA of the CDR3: TGTGCCAGCAGAGAGCTCCTTCAGGGGGCTGGCAATCAGCCCCAGCATTTT. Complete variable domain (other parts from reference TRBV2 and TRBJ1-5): EPEVTQTPSHQVTQMGQEVILRCVPISNHLYFYWYRQILGQKVEFLVSFYNNEISEKSEIFDDQFSVERPDGSNFTLKIRSTKLEDSAMYFCASRELLQGAGNQPQHFGDGTRLSIL.

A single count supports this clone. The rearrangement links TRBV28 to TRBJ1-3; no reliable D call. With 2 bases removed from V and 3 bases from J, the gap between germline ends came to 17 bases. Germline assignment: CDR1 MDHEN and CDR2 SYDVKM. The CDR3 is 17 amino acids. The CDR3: CASSLARIPFGGNTIYF. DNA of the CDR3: TGTGCCAGCAGTTTAGCCAGGATCCCTTTCGGTGGAAACACCATATATTTT.

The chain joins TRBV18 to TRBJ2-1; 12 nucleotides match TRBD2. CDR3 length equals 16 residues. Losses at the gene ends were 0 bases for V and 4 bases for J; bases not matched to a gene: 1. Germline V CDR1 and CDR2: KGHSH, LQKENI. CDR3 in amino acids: CASSPPTSGGYNEQFF. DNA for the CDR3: TGTGCCAGCTCACCACCGACTAGCGGGGGATACAATGAGCAGTTCTTC.

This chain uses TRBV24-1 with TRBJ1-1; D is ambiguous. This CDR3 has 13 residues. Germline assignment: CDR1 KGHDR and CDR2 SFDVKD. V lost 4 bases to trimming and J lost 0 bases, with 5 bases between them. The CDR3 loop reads CATSDFLNTEAFF. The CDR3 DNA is TGTGCCACCAGTGACTTCCTGAACACTGAAGCTTTCTTT.

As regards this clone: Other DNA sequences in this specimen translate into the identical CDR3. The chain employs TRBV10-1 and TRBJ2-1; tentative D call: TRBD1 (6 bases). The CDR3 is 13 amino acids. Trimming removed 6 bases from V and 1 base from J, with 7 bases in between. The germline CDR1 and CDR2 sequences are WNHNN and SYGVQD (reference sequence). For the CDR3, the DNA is TGCGCCAGCAGCCAGGGGTCCTACAATGAGCAGTTCTTC. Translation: CASSQGSYNEQFF.

This CDR3 is CASSWDTQGPQHF. In DNA, the CDR3 is TGTGCCAGCAGTTGGGACACCCAGGGGCCCCAGCATTTT. V gene TRBV6-6 combines with J gene TRBJ1-5; D may be TRBD1 (6 bases). V lost 4 bases to trimming and J lost 9 bases, with 13 bases between them. The CDR3 consists of 13 residues. The germline CDR1 and CDR2 sequences are MNHNY and SVGAGI (reference sequence).

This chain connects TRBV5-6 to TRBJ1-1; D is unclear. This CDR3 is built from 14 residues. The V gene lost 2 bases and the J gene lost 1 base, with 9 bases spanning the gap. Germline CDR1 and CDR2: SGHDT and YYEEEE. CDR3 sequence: CASSFGYPNTEAFF. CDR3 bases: TGTGCCAGCAGCTTCGGGTACCCGAACACTGAAGCTTTCTTT.

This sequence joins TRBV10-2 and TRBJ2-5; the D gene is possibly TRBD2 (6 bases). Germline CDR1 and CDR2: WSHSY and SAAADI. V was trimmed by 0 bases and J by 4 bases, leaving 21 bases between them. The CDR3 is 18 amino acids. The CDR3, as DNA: TGCGCCAGCAGTGAGTCGACGGTTGCGACGGACGGGAGAGAGACCCAGTACTTC. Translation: CASSESTVATDGRETQYF.

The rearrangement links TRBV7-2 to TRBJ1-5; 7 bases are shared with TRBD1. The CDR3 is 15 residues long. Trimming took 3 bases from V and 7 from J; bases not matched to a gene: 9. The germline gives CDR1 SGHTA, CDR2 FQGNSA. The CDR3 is CASSLTGTVGQPQHF. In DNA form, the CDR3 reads TGTGCCAGCAGCTTGACGGGGACAGTTGGGCAGCCCCAGCATTTT.

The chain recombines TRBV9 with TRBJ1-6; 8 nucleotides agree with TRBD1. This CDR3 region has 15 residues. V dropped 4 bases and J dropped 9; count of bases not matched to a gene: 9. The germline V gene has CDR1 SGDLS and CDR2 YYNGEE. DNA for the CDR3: TGTGCCAGCAGCCCCGAGACAGGGGAAAGTTCACCCCTCCACTTT. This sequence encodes CASSPETGESSPLHF.

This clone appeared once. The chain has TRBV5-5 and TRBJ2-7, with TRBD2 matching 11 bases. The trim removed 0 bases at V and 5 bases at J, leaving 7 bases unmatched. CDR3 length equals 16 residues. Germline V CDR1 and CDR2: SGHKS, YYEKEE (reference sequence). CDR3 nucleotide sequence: TGTGCCAGCAGCTTGGGGTCTAGCGGGGGGTCCCACGAGCAGTACTTC. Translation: CASSLGSSGGSHEQYF.

CDR3 nucleotide sequence: TGTGCCAGTAGTAACCAGGGGGAGGCTAATTCACCCCTCCACTTT. This gives the protein CASSNQGEANSPLHF. This sequence joins TRBV19 and TRBJ1-6; TRBD1 aligns across 7 bases. The CDR3 has 15 amino acids. V shed 4 bases, J shed 6 bases, and the junction held 6 bases outside the gene matches. Germline V CDR1 and CDR2: LNHDA, SQIVND (reference sequence).

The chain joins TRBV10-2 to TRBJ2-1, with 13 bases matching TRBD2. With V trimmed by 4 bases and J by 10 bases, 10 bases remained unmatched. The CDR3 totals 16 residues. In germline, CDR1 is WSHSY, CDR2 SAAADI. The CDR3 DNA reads TGCGCCAGCAGTGTGACTAGCGGGGGGCCTGTCGGGGAGCAGTTCTTC. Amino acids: CASSVTSGGPVGEQFF.

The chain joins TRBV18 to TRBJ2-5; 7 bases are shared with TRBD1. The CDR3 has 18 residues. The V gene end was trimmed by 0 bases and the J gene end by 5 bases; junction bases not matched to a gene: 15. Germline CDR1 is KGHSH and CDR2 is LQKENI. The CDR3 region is CASSPPGTVFGVAETQYF. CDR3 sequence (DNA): TGTGCCAGCTCACCACCGGGGACAGTCTTTGGGGTAGCGGAGACCCAGTACTTC.

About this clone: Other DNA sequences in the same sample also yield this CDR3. The CDR3 sequence: CSASTGGSYEQYV. DNA of the CDR3: TGCAGTGCTAGTACTGGAGGCTCCTACGAGCAGTACGTC. The chain uses TRBV20-1 and TRBJ2-7; D possibly corresponds to TRBD2 (5 bases). Trimming took off 3 bases at V and 0 bases at J, with 9 bases between the two ends. Per germline, CDR1 DFQATT and CDR2 SNEGSKA (reference sequence). CDR3 length: 13 residues.

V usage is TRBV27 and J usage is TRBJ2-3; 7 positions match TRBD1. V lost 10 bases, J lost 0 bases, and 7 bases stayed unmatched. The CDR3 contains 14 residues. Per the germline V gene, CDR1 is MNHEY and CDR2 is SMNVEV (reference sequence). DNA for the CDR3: TGTGCCACCCGGGGACAGATTAGCACAGATACGCAGTATTTT. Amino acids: CATRGQISTDTQYF.

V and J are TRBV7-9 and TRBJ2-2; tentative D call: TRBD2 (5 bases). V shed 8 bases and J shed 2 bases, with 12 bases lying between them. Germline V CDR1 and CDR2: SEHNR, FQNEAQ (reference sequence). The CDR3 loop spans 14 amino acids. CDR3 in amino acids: CASSSQINTGELFF. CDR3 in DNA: TGTGCCAGCTCTAGCCAGATCAACACCGGGGAGCTGTTTTTT.

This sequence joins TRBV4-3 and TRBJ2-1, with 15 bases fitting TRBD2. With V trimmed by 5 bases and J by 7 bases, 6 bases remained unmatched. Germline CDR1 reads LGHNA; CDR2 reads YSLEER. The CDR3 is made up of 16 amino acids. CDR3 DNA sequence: TGCGCCAGCAGCTCCTGGACTAGCGGGGGGGGGAATGAGCAGTTCTTC. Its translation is CASSSWTSGGGNEQFF.

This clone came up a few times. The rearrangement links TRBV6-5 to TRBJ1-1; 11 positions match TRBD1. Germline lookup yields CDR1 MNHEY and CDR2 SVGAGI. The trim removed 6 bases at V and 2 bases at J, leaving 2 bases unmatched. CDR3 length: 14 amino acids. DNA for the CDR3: TGTGCCAGCAGCCGGACAGGGGGCAACACTGAAGCTTTCTTT. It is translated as CASSRTGGNTEAFF.

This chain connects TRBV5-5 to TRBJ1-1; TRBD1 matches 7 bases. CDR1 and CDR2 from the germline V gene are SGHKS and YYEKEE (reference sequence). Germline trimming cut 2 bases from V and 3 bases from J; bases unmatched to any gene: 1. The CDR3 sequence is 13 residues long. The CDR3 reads CASSLQGYTEAFF. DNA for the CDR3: TGTGCCAGCAGCTTACAGGGGTACACTGAAGCTTTCTTT.

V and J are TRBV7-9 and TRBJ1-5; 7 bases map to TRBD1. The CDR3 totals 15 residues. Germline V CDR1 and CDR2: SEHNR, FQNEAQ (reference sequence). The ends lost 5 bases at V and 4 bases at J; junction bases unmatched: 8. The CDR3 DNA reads TGTGCCAGCAGCCCACCCGGGACAGAGAATCAGCCCCAGCATTTT. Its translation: CASSPPGTENQPQHF.

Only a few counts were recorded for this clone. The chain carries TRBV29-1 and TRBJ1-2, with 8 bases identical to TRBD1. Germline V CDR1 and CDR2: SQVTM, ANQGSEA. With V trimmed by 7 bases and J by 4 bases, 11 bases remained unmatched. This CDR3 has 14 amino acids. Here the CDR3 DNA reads TGCAGCGCTCAGGGGGACAGGCCACCCTATGGCTACACCTTC. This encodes CSAQGDRPPYGYTF.

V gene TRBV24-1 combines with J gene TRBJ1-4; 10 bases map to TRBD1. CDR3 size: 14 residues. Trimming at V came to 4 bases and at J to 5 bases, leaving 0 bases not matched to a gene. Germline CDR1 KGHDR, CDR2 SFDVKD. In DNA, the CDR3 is TGTGCCACCAGTGAGGGACAGGGGAATGAAAAACTGTTTTTT. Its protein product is CATSEGQGNEKLFF.

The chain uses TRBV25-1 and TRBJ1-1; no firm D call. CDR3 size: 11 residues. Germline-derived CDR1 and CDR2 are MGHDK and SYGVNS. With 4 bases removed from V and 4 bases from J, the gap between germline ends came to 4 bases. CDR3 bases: TGTGCCAGCAGTGCGGGCACTGAAGCTTTCTTT. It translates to CASSAGTEAFF. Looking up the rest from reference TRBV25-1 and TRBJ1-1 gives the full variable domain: EADIYQTPRYLVIGTGKKITLECSQTMGHDKMYWYQQDPGMELHLIHYSYGVNSTEKGDLSSESTVSRIRTEHFPLTLESARPSHTSQYLCASSAGTEAFFGQGTRLTVV.

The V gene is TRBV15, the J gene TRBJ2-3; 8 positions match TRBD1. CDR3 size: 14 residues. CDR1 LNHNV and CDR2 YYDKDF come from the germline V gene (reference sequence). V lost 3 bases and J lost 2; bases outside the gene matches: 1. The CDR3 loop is CATSRTGATDTQYF. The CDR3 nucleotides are TGTGCCACCAGCAGGACAGGGGCCACAGATACGCAGTATTTT.

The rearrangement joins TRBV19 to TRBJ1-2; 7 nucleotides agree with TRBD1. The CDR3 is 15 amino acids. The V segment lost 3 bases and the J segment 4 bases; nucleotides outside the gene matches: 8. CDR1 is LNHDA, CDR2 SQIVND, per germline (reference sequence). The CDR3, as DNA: TGTGCCAGTAGTATGGGACCAGGGGGAGTCTATGGCTACACCTTC. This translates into CASSMGPGGVYGYTF.